This passage covers 27 T cell receptor beta chains from one sample sequenced in a study of cytotoxic CD8 clonotypes in ibrutinib-treated CLL. Clones were sequenced by immunoSEQ multiplex PCR, and TCRdb holds only the in-frame ones, with some missing. The top ten clones hold 15% to 20% of a sample with 15,000 to 20,000 clones, 70% to 90% of them seen once. The material sequenced was PBMCs, taken before ibrutinib treatment. The source is a human donor with chronic lymphocytic leukemia.

The chain combines TRBV30 with TRBJ1-2; D gene unclear. The CDR3 is 12 residues long. V lost 0 bases and J lost 5, with 7 bases in between. Germline assignment: CDR1 GTSNPN and CDR2 SVGIG (reference sequence). The CDR3 DNA reads TGTGCCTGGAGTGTTTATGAATATGGCTACACCTTC. Its translation: CAWSVYEYGYTF.

This chain joins TRBV28 and TRBJ2-7; TRBD1 agrees at 9 bases. Trimming cost V 4 bases and J 5 bases; bases outside gene matches: 6. Germline CDR1 MDHEN, CDR2 SYDVKM. This CDR3 region has 14 residues. The CDR3 coding sequence is TGTGCCAGCAGTTCTCGGACAGGGGACGACGAGCAGTACTTC. Translating it yields CASSSRTGDDEQYF.

This clone was observed a few times. This chain connects TRBV5-4 to TRBJ2-1; perhaps TRBD1 as D (5 bases). Germline assignment: CDR1 SGHNT and CDR2 YYREEE (reference sequence). The CDR3 totals 15 residues. V lost 2 bases, J lost 7 bases, and 16 bases lay in between. The CDR3 nucleotides read TGTGCCAGCAGCTTTGTGGAGTTAGGGGCGAATGAGCAGTTCTTC. This encodes CASSFVELGANEQFF. The full variable domain, its missing parts supplied by reference TRBV5-4 and TRBJ2-1, is ETGVTQSPTHLIKTRGQQVTLRCSSQSGHNTVSWYQQALGQGPQFIFQYYREEENGRGNFPPRFSGLQFPNYSSELNVNALELDDSALYLCASSFVELGANEQFFGPGTRLTVL.

The chain uses TRBV10-3 and TRBJ2-3, with a possible D match to TRBD1 (5 bases). Trimming removed 3 bases from V and 5 bases from J, with 9 bases in between. Per germline, CDR1 ENHRY and CDR2 SYGVKD. The CDR3 spans 13 residues. The CDR3: CAISDRDQDTQYF. The CDR3 bases are TGTGCCATCAGTGACAGGGATCAAGATACGCAGTATTTT.

The chain has TRBV9 and TRBJ2-1, with D unclear. CDR3 length: 14 amino acids. The germline gives CDR1 SGDLS, CDR2 YYNGEE. Trimming pared 0 bases from V and 4 bases from J, leaving 8 bases between. The DNA of the CDR3 is TGTGCCAGCAGCGTAGAAGCGTCTTACAATGAGCAGTTCTTC. Amino acids: CASSVEASYNEQFF.

This clone has more than one count but fewer than ten. V usage is TRBV19 and J usage is TRBJ1-3; no reliable D call. This CDR3 spans 16 amino acids. Germline assignment: CDR1 LNHDA and CDR2 SQIVND (reference sequence). Trimming took off 1 base at V and 1 base at J, with 11 bases between the two ends. The CDR3 DNA reads as TGTGCCAGTAGTATAGCCACGTTTACTTCTGGAAACACCATATATTTT. Protein: CASSIATFTSGNTIYF.

The chain employs TRBV15 and TRBJ2-7; possible D gene TRBD2, 5 bases. Per germline, CDR1 LNHNV and CDR2 YYDKDF (reference sequence). The ends were cut back, 0 bases at V and 5 bases at J, with 11 bases in the middle. This CDR3 region has 14 residues. CDR3 amino acids: CATSREPGRNEQYF. CDR3 DNA: TGTGCCACCAGCAGAGAACCGGGGAGAAACGAGCAGTACTTC.

The rearrangement uses TRBV4-2 and TRBJ2-3; D uncertain. Between the trimmed V and J ends, which lost 0 bases and 6 bases, there was a span of 10 bases. There are 14 residues in the CDR3. Germline V gene data show CDR1 as LGHNA and CDR2 as YNFKEQ. CDR3: CASSQDSSWDTQYF. CDR3 coding DNA: TGTGCCAGCAGCCAAGATTCTAGTTGGGATACGCAGTATTTT.

In this sample, this clone turned up once. The chain employs TRBV5-1 and TRBJ2-5; TRBD2 agrees at 11 bases. Per germline, CDR1 SGHRS and CDR2 YFSETQ. V lost 2 bases, J lost 3 bases, and 6 bases stayed unmatched. The CDR3 sequence is 16 residues long. CDR3 sequence: CASSFLALAGEETQYF. The CDR3 nucleotides read TGCGCCAGCAGCTTTCTAGCACTAGCGGGGGAAGAGACCCAGTACTTC.

This clone was seen a handful of times. V gene TRBV6-6 combines with J gene TRBJ1-5; D call uncertain. The CDR3 consists of 13 residues. CDR1 and CDR2 (germline): MNHNY, SVGAGI (reference sequence). V shed 3 bases and J shed 4 bases, with 7 bases lying between them. The CDR3 loop reads CASSYSTNQPQHF. The DNA of the CDR3 is TGTGCCAGCAGTTATTCGACAAATCAGCCCCAGCATTTT.

J is TRBJ2-5 and V is TRBV7-2; D perhaps matches TRBD2 (5 bases). Germline V gene lookup returns CDR1 SGHTA and CDR2 FQGNSA. This CDR3 contains 12 residues. V was shortened by 4 bases and J by 7 bases, with 10 bases between the two germline ends. As DNA, the CDR3 is TGTGCCAGCAGCTCCCCCGCGGGGACCCAGTACTTC. It encodes CASSSPAGTQYF. Supplemented by reference TRBV7-2 and TRBJ2-5, the full variable domain reads GAGVSQSPSNKVTEKGKDVELRCDPISGHTALYWYRQSLGQGLEFLIYFQGNSAPDKSGLPSDRFSAERTGGSVSTLTIQRTQQEDSAVYLCASSSPAGTQYFGPGTRLLVL.

This clone has only a few counts. The chain combines TRBV11-3 with TRBJ2-7, with D perhaps assigned TRBD1 or TRBD2 (5 bases each). Germline CDR1 SGHNT, CDR2 YENEEA. The length of the CDR3 is 15 residues. V lost 6 bases and J 5 bases, leaving 20 bases between the germline ends. CDR3 amino acids: CASSQGLGEMDEQYF. DNA for the CDR3: TGTGCCAGCAGTCAAGGACTGGGGGAAATGGACGAGCAGTACTTC.

The rearrangement uses TRBV6-4 and TRBJ1-2; 7 bases align to TRBD1. This CDR3 has 15 amino acids. J gave up 4 bases and V 4 bases, and 9 bases lay outside the gene matches. Germline V lookup: CDR1 MRHNA, CDR2 SNTAGT. The CDR3: CASSVGAGGIYGYTF. The CDR3 DNA reads as TGTGCCAGCAGTGTGGGAGCAGGGGGAATCTATGGCTACACCTTC.

CDR3 DNA sequence: TGCAGCGTTCAAGGGATCCGCCTTCGCGAGCAGTACTTC. Amino acids: CSVQGIRLREQYF. This rearrangement joins TRBV29-1 to TRBJ2-7; D remains unclear. V gave up 5 bases and J gave up 6 bases, with 17 bases separating them. The germline V gene has CDR1 SQVTM and CDR2 ANQGSEA. This CDR3 region has 13 residues.

The chain links TRBV7-9 to TRBJ1-2; 10 nucleotides agree with TRBD1. CDR3 length: 16 amino acids. Trimming took 5 bases from V and 8 from J; bases not matched to a gene: 14. The germline V gene has CDR1 SEHNR and CDR2 FQNEAQ (reference sequence). The chain's CDR3 is CASSQQAGTGEYGYTF. The CDR3, as DNA: TGTGCCAGCAGCCAACAAGCCGGGACAGGGGAGTACGGCTACACCTTC.

This chain connects TRBV2 to TRBJ2-2; 12 bases match TRBD1. Germline CDR1 SNHLY, CDR2 FYNNEI. The ends lost 6 bases at V and 6 bases at J; junction bases unmatched: 5. The CDR3 is made up of 15 amino acids. CDR3 nucleotides: TGTGCCAGCAGCGACGGGACAGGGGGCCCCGGGGAGCTGTTTTTT. This gives the protein CASSDGTGGPGELFF. The variable domain in full, completed from reference TRBV2 and TRBJ2-2, reads EPEVTQTPSHQVTQMGQEVILRCVPISNHLYFYWYRQILGQKVEFLVSFYNNEISEKSEIFDDQFSVERPDGSNFTLKIRSTKLEDSAMYFCASSDGTGGPGELFFGEGSRLTVL.

In its sample, this clone was seen once. The chain employs TRBV10-2 and TRBJ2-7; D is ambiguous. The CDR3 is 12 residues long. The germline V gene encodes CDR1 WSHSY and CDR2 SAAADI. V dropped 4 bases and J dropped 6 bases, with 10 bases sitting between them. The CDR3 nucleotides read TGCGCCAGCAGTGGCGGAAATTCCGAGCAGTACTTC. It codes for CASSGGNSEQYF.

V is TRBV7-9 and J is TRBJ1-1; D perhaps matches TRBD1 (6 bases). Germline V gene data show CDR1 as SEHNR and CDR2 as FQNEAQ (reference sequence). This CDR3 contains 15 residues. Trimming took 0 bases from V and 1 from J, leaving 9 bases between them. CDR3 DNA sequence: TGTGCCAGCAGCTTAGCTCAGGGGAAGAACACTGAAGCTTTCTTT. It specifies CASSLAQGKNTEAFF.

This clone appeared a single time. The chain's CDR3 is CASSSKATGVTGYTF. The CDR3 DNA reads TGTGCCAGCAGCTCAAAAGCGACAGGGGTGACGGGCTACACCTTC. This chain connects TRBV7-2 to TRBJ1-2; 8 bases align to TRBD1. Looked up from germline, CDR1 is SGHTA and CDR2 is FQGNSA. The trim removed 4 bases at V and 8 bases at J, leaving 12 bases unmatched. The CDR3 extends over 15 amino acids.

This clone was recorded once. The chain is built from TRBV10-3 and TRBJ1-3; D is unclear. Germline V lookup: CDR1 ENHRY, CDR2 SYGVKD. The CDR3 has 16 residues. The germline V and J ends were trimmed by 6 bases and 0 bases, with 15 bases remaining between them. CDR3 sequence: CAIRLDLLTSGNTIYF. The CDR3 DNA reads as TGTGCCATCAGGCTGGACCTGTTGACCTCTGGAAACACCATATATTTT.

This rearrangement joins TRBV30 to TRBJ2-7; no firm D call. The V end was cut by 5 bases, the J end by 7 bases, with 18 bases between. Germline-derived CDR1 and CDR2 are GTSNPN and SVGIG (reference sequence). The CDR3 length is 13 residues. CDR3 nucleotides: TGTGCCTGGGCTCGTGGCAGCATGGGGGAGCAGTACTTC. Translation gives CAWARGSMGEQYF.

This sequence joins TRBV11-3 and TRBJ2-1; 9 bases match TRBD1. The germline V gene encodes CDR1 SGHNT and CDR2 YENEEA. The CDR3 loop spans 17 amino acids. The junction had 8 bases not matched to a gene; V was cut back by 4 bases and J by 1 base. The CDR3 sequence: CASSSNAGTGSYNEQFF. As DNA, the CDR3 is TGTGCCAGCAGCTCAAATGCCGGGACAGGGTCCTACAATGAGCAGTTCTTC. Together with reference TRBV11-3 and TRBJ2-1, the CDR3 gives the full variable domain: EAGVVQSPRYKIIEKKQPVAFWCNPISGHNTLYWYLQNLGQGPELLIRYENEEAVDDSQLPKDRFSAERLKGVDSTLKIQPAELGDSAVYLCASSSNAGTGSYNEQFFGPGTRLTVL.

This chain links TRBV15 with TRBJ2-7, with 9 nucleotides matching TRBD1. In germline, CDR1 is LNHNV, CDR2 YYDKDF (reference sequence). The V segment lost 5 bases and the J segment 4 bases; nucleotides outside the gene matches: 3. The CDR3 consists of 13 residues. CDR3 residues: CATSWDRVYEQYF. Written as DNA, the CDR3 is TGTGCCACCAGCTGGGACAGGGTATACGAGCAGTACTTC.

The rearrangement uses TRBV2 and TRBJ1-1, with D unresolved. Germline V CDR1 and CDR2: SNHLY, FYNNEI. The CDR3 runs 14 residues. V was clipped by 2 bases and J by 1 base, with 8 bases between them. The CDR3 here is CASSENTKNTEAFF. CDR3 DNA sequence: TGTGCCAGCAGTGAAAACACTAAGAACACTGAAGCTTTCTTT. Supplemented by reference TRBV2 and TRBJ1-1, the full variable domain reads EPEVTQTPSHQVTQMGQEVILRCVPISNHLYFYWYRQILGQKVEFLVSFYNNEISEKSEIFDDQFSVERPDGSNFTLKIRSTKLEDSAMYFCASSENTKNTEAFFGQGTRLTVV.

This clone was observed once. This rearrangement joins TRBV19 to TRBJ2-1, with D possibly being TRBD2 (5 bases). Germline V gene lookup returns CDR1 LNHDA and CDR2 SQIVND (reference sequence). V was clipped by 7 bases and J by 3 bases, with 16 bases between them. There are 15 residues in the CDR3. The CDR3: CASTGAEGIYNEQFF. CDR3 nucleotides: TGTGCCAGTACTGGAGCGGAAGGGATCTACAATGAGCAGTTCTTC.

The chain carries TRBV18 and TRBJ2-3; perhaps TRBD2 as D (6 bases). Trimming took 4 bases from V and 1 from J, leaving 15 bases between them. CDR3 size: 16 residues. Germline V lookup: CDR1 KGHSH, CDR2 LQKENI. The CDR3 loop reads CASSLTGGSGTDTQYF. The CDR3 DNA reads as TGTGCCAGCTCACTCACTGGGGGGTCCGGCACAGATACGCAGTATTTT.

The V and J genes are TRBV27 and TRBJ1-6; 8 bases match TRBD1. V lost 4 bases, J lost 1 base, and 6 bases stayed unmatched. This CDR3 is 17 amino acids long. CDR1 and CDR2 from the germline V gene are MNHEY and SMNVEV (reference sequence). CDR3 residues: CASSYRTGISYNSPLHF. The CDR3, as DNA: TGTGCCAGCAGTTATCGGACAGGGATATCCTATAATTCACCCCTCCACTTT.